This T cell receptor (beta chain) was sequenced during a study of blood T cell repertoires in COVID-19. Study information: Specimens from acute and convalescent COVID-19 originated in the United States, Italy and Spain. PBMCs, B-cell-depleted T cells, or T cells were the source of the cDNA or gDNA that made up the material.

The V and J ends lost 6 bases and 7 bases respectively, with 14 bases between them. The CDR3 spans 13 residues. Study processing details: Reference gene primer amplification gave estimated nucleated cell counts. Measured with immunoSEQ multiplex PCR; TCRdb has only the in-frame clones, and not every one. The DNA was the basis for D and trimming; V, J and clone size are from that table. The sample consists of about 300,000 clones, approximately 85% of them appearing once. The V and J genes are TRBV12-3 or TRBV12-4 and TRBJ2-3; unclear D gene. Material for sequencing was peripheral blood. The source is a human donor in a cohort sampled during active COVID-19. CDR3 DNA sequence: TGTGCCAGCAGCCCCCAGGCGCCAAATACGCAGTATTTT. Amino acid sequence: CASSPQAPNTQYF.